This T cell receptor beta chain was sequenced for a study of T cell responses to AZD1222 COVID-19 vaccine. Study-wide findings and caveats: Spike-specific TCR repertoires showed rising breadth and depth after two AZD1222 doses. White British donors predominated, females outnumbered males, and clonal diversity was possibly underestimated. Close to half of all spike-specific TCRs reportedly target regions of the variants that are unmutated. Only after the peak T cell response were repertoires sampled.

This clone was counted between two and nine times. The antigen is undetermined. The CDR3 has 13 amino acids. Trimming removed 3 bases from V and 6 bases from J, with 12 bases in between. Sequencing was performed with immunoSEQ multiplex PCR; in TCRdb, only in-frame clones are kept and a portion is missing. The top ten hold around 6.5% of the sample, which has about 48,000 clones, 70% to 90% seen once. Specimen: peripheral blood, collected 28 days after the second AZD1222 dose. V gene TRBV12-3 or TRBV12-4 combines with J gene TRBJ2-7, with D possibly being TRBD2 (5 bases). This receptor was identified in an adult who received the AZD1222 COVID-19 vaccine. CDR3 amino acids: CASSLRESGEQYF. The CDR3 DNA follows: TGTGCCAGCAGTTTGAGGGAAAGTGGCGAGCAGTACTTC.